The clone carrying this TCR beta chain was recorded only once. Trimming at V came to 0 bases and at J to 0 bases, leaving 9 bases not matched to a gene. Germline CDR1 SGHDN, CDR2 FVKESK. The CDR3 runs 19 residues. The record originates from a study of blood T cell repertoires in COVID-19. Looking at the study overall: There were acute and convalescent COVID-19 samples, and they came from the United States, Italy and Spain. PBMCs, B-cell-depleted T cells, or T cells were the source of the cDNA or gDNA that made up the material.

In the original processing: Quantification of nucleated cells was approximated via reference gene primer amplification. Using immunoSEQ multiplex PCR, the repertoire was profiled, and TCRdb retains in-frame clones only, with some absent. Clone size and the V and J calls come from that table; the DNA yielded D and trimming. Found here are about 120,000 clones, more than 60% of them singletons; the top ten hold 2.3%. The source material was peripheral blood. V usage is TRBV14 and J usage is TRBJ1-3, with TRBD1 matching 9 bases. This TCR came from a man between 65 and 85 years old with acute or convalescent COVID-19. The CDR3 protein is CASSQDTGQGRFSGNTIYF. Here the CDR3 DNA reads TGTGCCAGCAGCCAAGATACGGGACAGGGACGGTTCTCTGGAAACACCATATATTTT.